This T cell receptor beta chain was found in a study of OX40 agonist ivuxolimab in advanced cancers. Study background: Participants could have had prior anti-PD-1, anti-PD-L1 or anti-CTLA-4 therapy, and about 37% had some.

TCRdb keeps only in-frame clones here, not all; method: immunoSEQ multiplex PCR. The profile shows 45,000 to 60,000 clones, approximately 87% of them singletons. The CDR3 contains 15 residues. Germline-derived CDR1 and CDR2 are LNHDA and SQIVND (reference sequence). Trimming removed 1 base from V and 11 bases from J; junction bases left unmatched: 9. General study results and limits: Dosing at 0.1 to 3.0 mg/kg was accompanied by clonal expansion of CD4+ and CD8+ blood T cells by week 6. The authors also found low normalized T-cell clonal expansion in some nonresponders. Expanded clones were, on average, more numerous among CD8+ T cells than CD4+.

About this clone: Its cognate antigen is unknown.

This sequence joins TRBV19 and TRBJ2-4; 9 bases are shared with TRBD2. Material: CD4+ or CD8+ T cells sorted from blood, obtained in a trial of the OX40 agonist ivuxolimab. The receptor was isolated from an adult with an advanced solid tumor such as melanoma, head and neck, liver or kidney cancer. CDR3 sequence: CASSIAASGDKVQYF. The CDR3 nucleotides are TGTGCCAGTAGTATAGCGGCTAGCGGGGATAAGGTTCAGTACTTC.